The clone carrying this T cell receptor beta chain was counted a few times. Its antigen remains unidentified. The sample comes from a study of cytomegalovirus exposure and HLA in healthy donors. Findings of the study overall: The sole available immune exposure information was CMV serostatus. Rare TCR sequences dominated, though some public TCRs recurred in many donors. In a later analysis, several top co-occurrence clusters appeared linked to parvovirus B19, influenza, CMV and Epstein-Barr virus.

The V gene lost 3 bases and the J gene lost 7 bases, with 9 bases spanning the gap. CDR1 is SQVTM, CDR2 ANQGSEA, per germline. The CDR3 is made up of 11 amino acids. Both 60 Vbeta primers and 13 Jbeta primers went into the PCR. Original data processing: Approximately 87 million unique TCR beta chains, roughly 11 million shared, were counted in a later analysis. Assay used: immunoSEQ multiplex PCR; TCRdb lists only in-frame clones, some missing. For V, J and clone size, that table is used; D and trimming come from the DNA. Among 130,000 to 150,000 clones listed, roughly 78% were seen once. The sequenced material came from PBMCs. The origin of this receptor is a man aged 25 to 40 in good health and CMV-seronegative. V and J are TRBV29-1 and TRBJ1-1, with D uncertain. CDR3 loop: CSVDGGYEAFF. The CDR3 DNA reads as TGCAGCGTTGACGGCGGTTATGAAGCTTTCTTT. Looking up the rest from reference TRBV29-1 and TRBJ1-1 gives the full variable domain: SAVISQKPSRDICQRGTSLTIQCQVDSQVTMMFWYRQQPGQSLTLIATANQGSEATYESGFVIDKFPISRPNLTFSTLTVSNMSPEDSSIYLCSVDGGYEAFFGQGTRLTVV.